This T cell receptor (beta chain) derives from a study of cytomegalovirus exposure and HLA in healthy donors. Concerning this clone: This specimen includes other DNA sequences encoding the same CDR3.

The ends were cut back, 2 bases at V and 2 bases at J, with 6 bases in the middle. Germline V CDR1 and CDR2: MDHEN, SYDVKM. This CDR3 is 13 amino acids long. The PCR was carried out with 60 Vbeta primers and 13 Jbeta primers. Repertoires were generated with immunoSEQ multiplex PCR, while TCRdb's copy carries only in-frame clones and drops some. This sample carries about 180,000 clones, around 70% of them seen once, and the ten largest clones take approximately 2.9%. The material sequenced was PBMCs. This TCR came from a male donor in good health and CMV-seronegative. The chain has TRBV28 and TRBJ1-2, with D perhaps TRBD1 (6 bases). In DNA form, the CDR3 reads TGTGCCAGCAGTTTAGACAGGAACTATGGCTACACCTTC. This encodes CASSLDRNYGYTF.